This T cell receptor (beta chain) was profiled in a study of CD8 T cells in Susac syndrome. Whole-study results and caveats: TCR sequencing and HLA analysis covered a relatively small number of individuals.

CD8+ and CD4+ T cells circulating in blood were sequenced for TCR beta. The authors negatively isolated CD8+ and CD4+ T cells and FACS-enriched TEMRA cells. The CDR3 loop spans 15 amino acids. CDR1 is SNHLY and CDR2 is FYNNEI in the germline V gene. V was trimmed by 8 bases and J by 10 bases, leaving 26 bases between them. An amount of RNA that ranged from roughly 0.45 to 1 ug was reverse transcribed with random hexamers. Amplification of TCR beta CDR3 spanned 54 Vbeta and 13 Jbeta via immunoSEQ multiplex PCR. Via MiXCR, TCRdb re-called the immunoSEQ multiplex PCR reads, giving one row per CDR3 protein. This sample carries approximately 300,000 distinct CDR3 sequences, almost 85% of them seen once, and the ten largest clones take roughly 0.22%. Turning to this clonotype: The antigen is not known.

This chain links TRBV2 with TRBJ1-1, with D tentatively TRBD1 (6 bases). This clonotype was sampled from a human donor with multiple sclerosis. The sample comprised CD8+ T cells from PBMCs. This chain's CDR3 is CASGGGVRGTLGAFF. The CDR3 DNA sequence: TGTGCCAGCGGGGGCGGGGTCCGGGGAACACTGGGAGCTTTCTTT.